This T cell receptor (beta chain) was found in a study of shared clonotypes between healthy human individuals. Study-level points and caveats: Naive subsets typically showed greater estimated richness than memory subsets. Naive CD4 clonotypes were shared across several donors at around 5%.

Details on this clone: Its cognate antigen is unknown.

Generated by immunoSEQ multiplex PCR, the TCRdb table keeps only in-frame clones and is missing some. The sample includes around 2.1 million clones, almost 96% of them seen just once. This CDR3 has 12 residues. Germline V gene lookup returns CDR1 SNHLY and CDR2 FYNNEI. Trimming stripped 10 bases from V and 10 bases from J, with 19 bases between. The donors, all of them Caucasian adults, lived in Nashville, Tennessee. Material for sequencing was naive CD4+ T cells sorted from blood. Described subset: CD45RA+ positively selected. The TCR was taken from a man younger than 35 in good health. The rearrangement joins TRBV2 to TRBJ1-2; D might be TRBD1 (6 bases). The DNA for the CDR3 is TGTGCCAACCGACAGGAAAACATACCCTACACCTTC. This sequence encodes CANRQENIPYTF.